The present entry profiles one T cell receptor (beta chain) with its context. The sequencing template was cDNA reverse transcribed from extracted RNA. Data came from immunoSEQ multiplex PCR; TCRdb stores just in-frame clones and leaves some out. The data hold 65,000 to 90,000 clones, with roughly 51% observed a single time. This sample was taken from a study of CD8+ T cells in alopecia areata. Germline loops: CDR1 MNHNY, CDR2 SVGAGI (reference sequence). The CDR3 length is 14 residues. V was clipped by 0 bases and J by 6 bases; unmatched bases: 4. Patients with alopecia areata provided lesional scalp punch biopsies as well as peripheral blood.

The receptor's source is a human donor with alopecia areata. The rearrangement links TRBV6-6 to TRBJ1-2; 7 positions agree with TRBD1. Source material: NKG2D-high CD8+ T cells sorted from blood. CDR3 sequence: CASSYSPTGNGYTF. In DNA form, the CDR3 reads TGTGCCAGCAGTTACTCACCGACAGGGAATGGCTACACCTTC.